The rows below give T cell receptor beta chains drawn from one sample of a study of cytomegalovirus exposure and HLA in healthy donors. Generated by immunoSEQ multiplex PCR, the TCRdb table keeps only in-frame clones and is missing some. The sample includes about 76,000 clones, approximately 70% of them seen just once. Sequencing was done on a sample of PBMCs. The receptors come from a man between 60 and 70 years old in good health and CMV-seropositive. Each CDR3 is given with its conserved first and last residue. The D gene is left open where the match is weak. A clone size is listed for some rows: how often the clone was seen (once, few, many), or a class if it is expanded.

>-|13|TRBJ1-1|medium-sized|TRBV29-1
CSVEGTENTEAFF
TGCAGCGTTGAAGGGACAGAGAACACTGAAGCTTTCTTT
>TRBD1|15|TRBJ2-3|-|TRBV5-1
CASSLGQGSTDTQYF
TGCGCCAGCAGCTTGGGACAGGGTAGCACAGATACGCAGTATTTT
>-|16|TRBJ1-5|-|TRBV7-8
CASSLVGAGLNQPQHF
TGTGCCAGCAGCTTAGTAGGGGCGGGACTAAATCAGCCCCAGCATTTT
>-|14|TRBJ1-2|-|TRBV6-6
CASSRAEDNYGYTF
TGTGCCAGCAGTCGGGCGGAGGATAACTATGGCTACACCTTC
>-|16|TRBJ1-6|-|TRBV2
CASRGAMSSYNSPLHF
TGTGCCAGCAGGGGGGCGATGAGCTCCTATAATTCACCCCTCCACTTT
>TRBD2|15|TRBJ2-1|-|TRBV19
CASSFKGLAANEQFF
TGTGCCAGTAGTTTTAAGGGACTAGCGGCAAATGAGCAGTTCTTC
>-|12|TRBJ2-2|-|TRBV30
CAWRRHSGELFF
TGTGCCTGGAGGCGGCATTCCGGGGAGCTGTTTTTT
>TRBD2|15|TRBJ2-1|-|TRBV7-9
CASSFSGLATNEQFF
TGTGCCAGCAGCTTTTCGGGACTAGCAACGAATGAGCAGTTCTTC
>-|11|TRBJ2-1|-|TRBV7-8
CASSAEGEQFF
TGTGCCAGCAGCGCCGAGGGTGAGCAGTTCTTC
>-|13|TRBJ1-2|-|TRBV11-2
CASSHEQAYGYTF
TGTGCCAGCAGCCATGAACAGGCGTATGGCTACACCTTC
>TRBD1|17|TRBJ2-2|-|TRBV4-3
CASSQGYTGGRTGELFF
TGCGCCAGCAGCCAAGGGTATACAGGGGGTAGGACCGGGGAGCTGTTTTTT
>TRBD1|14|TRBJ2-3|-|TRBV7-9
CASSSGGRLDTQYF
TGTGCCAGCAGCTCAGGGGGCAGGCTAGATACGCAGTATTTT
>TRBD2|13|TRBJ2-7|-|TRBV19
CASSLREGYEQYF
TGTGCCAGTAGCCTCCGGGAGGGATACGAGCAGTACTTC
>TRBD1|18|TRBJ2-2|few|TRBV5-1
CASSGGTGRGRGTGELFF
TGCGCCAGCAGCGGGGGGACAGGGCGGGGGAGAGGCACCGGGGAGCTGTTTTTT
>TRBD1|13|TRBJ2-1|few|TRBV6-5
CASTTGDYNEQFF
TGTGCCAGCACTACAGGGGATTACAATGAGCAGTTCTTC
>TRBD1|15|TRBJ1-2|once|TRBV25-1
CASSDRDRGSYGYTF
TGTGCCAGCAGTGATCGGGACAGGGGTTCATATGGCTACACCTTC
>-|15|TRBJ1-2|-|TRBV29-1
CSVEVGGREDYGYTF
TGCAGCGTTGAAGTCGGGGGGCGCGAGGACTATGGCTACACCTTC
>-|16|TRBJ2-5|few|TRBV4-1
CASSQAPLSADETQYF
TGCGCCAGCAGCCAAGCCCCGCTTAGCGCTGACGAGACCCAGTACTTC
>-|12|TRBJ1-1|once|TRBV2
CASIEMNTEAFF
TGTGCCAGCATAGAAATGAACACTGAAGCTTTCTTT
>TRBD2|14|TRBJ2-5|-|TRBV7-9
CASSFNGGRETQYF
TGTGCCAGCAGCTTTAACGGGGGGAGGGAGACCCAGTACTTC
>-|14|TRBJ2-1|-|TRBV4-2
CASRGSGTYNEQFF
TGTGCCAGCAGAGGGAGCGGCACCTACAATGAGCAGTTCTTC
>-|16|TRBJ1-4|-|TRBV11-2
CASSSDPGTFREKLFF
TGTGCCAGCAGCTCCGACCCCGGGACATTTAGAGAAAAACTGTTTTTT
>TRBD2|17|TRBJ2-3|-|TRBV7-9
CASSPRGAGASTDTQYF
TGTGCCAGCAGCCCCCGAGGGGCGGGAGCTAGCACAGATACGCAGTATTTT
>TRBD2|11|TRBJ2-7|-|TRBV19
CASDGGYEQYF
TGTGCCTCCGACGGGGGGTACGAGCAGTACTTC
>-|13|TRBJ2-7|-|TRBV10-1
CASSVGQSYEQYF
TGCGCCAGCAGCGTTGGACAGTCCTACGAGCAGTACTTC
>TRBD2|17|TRBJ2-3|-|TRBV5-1
CASRESSGRRGTDTQYF
TGCGCCAGCAGGGAATCTAGCGGGAGAAGGGGAACAGATACGCAGTATTTT
>TRBD1|14|TRBJ1-2|-|TRBV30
CAWSRGDRVPGYTF
TGTGCCTGGTCCCGAGGGGACAGGGTCCCTGGCTACACCTTC
>-|12|TRBJ1-2|-|TRBV6-1
CASSQGTYGYTF
TGTGCCAGCAGCCAGGGCACCTATGGCTACACCTTC
>-|14|TRBJ2-1|-|TRBV7-2
CASRGEEIYNEQFF
TGTGCCAGCAGGGGGGAGGAGATTTACAATGAGCAGTTCTTC
>-|12|TRBJ1-4|-|TRBV30
CAWSVLSGKLFF
TGTGCCTGGAGTGTACTGTCAGGCAAACTGTTTTTT
>TRBD1|14|TRBJ2-1|-|TRBV27
CASTPPDRWNEQFF
TGTGCCAGCACCCCCCCGGACAGGTGGAATGAGCAGTTCTTC
>-|14|TRBJ2-7|few|TRBV9
CASSFGTSTYEQYF
TGTGCCAGCAGCTTCGGGACATCAACCTACGAGCAGTACTTC
>TRBD1|12|TRBJ1-1|few|TRBV5-1
CASKQGATEAFF
TGCGCCAGCAAACAGGGGGCAACTGAAGCTTTCTTT
>TRBD1|14|TRBJ2-2|-|TRBV7-9
CSSNPGGVNRELFF
TGTTCCAGCAACCCAGGGGGCGTCAACCGGGAGCTGTTTTTT
>-|14|TRBJ1-2|once|TRBV6-6
CASRGTDGSYGYTF
TGTGCCAGCAGGGGGACCGACGGGAGCTATGGCTACACCTTC
>TRBD1|13|TRBJ1-5|-|TRBV5-1
CASRTGFDQPQHF
TGCGCCAGCCGGACAGGGTTTGATCAGCCCCAGCATTTT
>-|18|TRBJ2-7|once|TRBV12-2
CASRLEMTGKKNPYEQYF
TGTGCAAGTCGCTTAGAGATGACGGGGAAAAAGAATCCCTACGAGCAGTACTTC
>TRBD1|15|TRBJ1-2|-|TRBV11-2
CASSLDRQGRSGYTF
TGTGCCAGCAGCTTAGATAGACAGGGACGGAGCGGCTACACCTTC
>TRBD1|17|TRBJ1-5|-|TRBV11-3
CASSGRQGAPSNQPQHF
TGTGCCAGCAGCGGCCGACAGGGGGCGCCGAGCAATCAGCCCCAGCATTTT
>-|16|TRBJ2-1|-|TRBV27
CASSLYGGETYNEQFF
TGTGCCAGCAGTTTATACGGGGGAGAGACTTACAATGAGCAGTTCTTC
>TRBD1|12|TRBJ1-2|-|TRBV15
CATATGGRGYTF
TGTGCCACCGCGACAGGGGGGAGAGGCTACACCTTC
>TRBD1|15|TRBJ2-7|-|TRBV27
CASRSTGAPAYEQYF
TGTGCCAGCAGATCTACAGGGGCACCTGCCTACGAGCAGTACTTC
>TRBD1|18|TRBJ1-6|few|TRBV11-2
CASSLRAGGSSYNSPLHF
TGTGCCAGCAGCTTAAGAGCAGGGGGCAGCTCCTATAATTCACCCCTCCACTTT